The 16 T cell receptor beta chains given below trace back to one sample, sequenced in a study of human thymus T cells. The data were produced by immunoSEQ multiplex PCR, yet TCRdb's version contains in-frame clones alone and is incomplete. Of tens of thousands of clones listed, roughly 94% are singletons. Surgeons resected thymus tissue during corrective heart surgery. The sample was thymus tissue. The receptor source for this set is a girl in the first two years of life with a congenital heart defect but otherwise immunologically healthy.

The V and J genes are TRBV6-1 and TRBJ1-4; maybe TRBD1 (5 bases). The CDR3 is 17 amino acids. V shed 1 base and J shed 0 bases, with 12 bases lying between them. Germline assignment: CDR1 MNHNS and CDR2 SASEGT. CDR3: CASSEGLRQSTNEKLFF. CDR3 sequence (DNA): TGTGCCAGCAGTGAAGGGCTGCGACAGTCAACTAATGAAAAACTGTTTTTT.

This chain joins TRBV25-1 and TRBJ2-2, with D tentatively TRBD1 (5 bases). The CDR3 runs 14 residues. The V gene's germline CDR1 is MGHDK and CDR2 SYGVNS. Trimming shortened V by 6 bases and J by 0 bases, and 8 bases separated the two germline ends. The DNA for the CDR3 is TGTGCCAGCAGAGGACATACGAACACCGGGGAGCTGTTTTTT. This gives the protein CASRGHTNTGELFF. Drawing the rest from reference TRBV25-1 and TRBJ2-2, the complete variable domain is EADIYQTPRYLVIGTGKKITLECSQTMGHDKMYWYQQDPGMELHLIHYSYGVNSTEKGDLSSESTVSRIRTEHFPLTLESARPSHTSQYLCASRGHTNTGELFFGEGSRLTVL.

The chain is built from TRBV28 and TRBJ1-4, with 7 bases fitting TRBD1. V shed 3 bases, J shed 8 bases, and the junction held 3 bases outside the gene matches. Germline loops: CDR1 MDHEN, CDR2 SYDVKM. This CDR3 is built from 13 residues. This CDR3 reads CASSLGQLEKLFF. CDR3 bases: TGTGCCAGCAGTTTGGGACAGCTCGAAAAACTGTTTTTT.

The chain recombines TRBV5-1 with TRBJ2-6; D remains unclear. V was trimmed by 2 bases and J by 0 bases, leaving 12 bases between them. This CDR3 is 17 amino acids long. Germline values: CDR1 SGHRS, CDR2 YFSETQ. CDR3 amino acids: CASSFVRRFSGANVLTF. The CDR3, as DNA: TGCGCCAGCAGCTTTGTCCGGCGGTTCTCTGGGGCCAACGTCCTGACTTTC.

V gene TRBV27 combines with J gene TRBJ1-2; D perhaps matches TRBD1 (5 bases). Germline values: CDR1 MNHEY, CDR2 SMNVEV (reference sequence). Trimming shortened V by 4 bases and J by 5 bases, and 11 bases separated the two germline ends. The CDR3 is 13 residues long. The CDR3 coding sequence is TGTGCCAGCAGTTACCAGGGCGGGTATGGCTACACCTTC. Protein sequence: CASSYQGGYGYTF.

CDR3 DNA sequence: TGTGCCAGCAGACACCGTCCCTATGGCTACACCTTC. This translates into CASRHRPYGYTF. The chain links TRBV2 to TRBJ1-2; D call uncertain. This CDR3 has 12 amino acids. With 6 bases removed from V and 4 bases from J, the gap between germline ends came to 9 bases. CDR1 and CDR2 from the germline V gene are SNHLY and FYNNEI.

The chain recombines TRBV28 with TRBJ1-5; D gene ambiguous. The CDR3 loop spans 14 amino acids. V was pared by 3 bases and J by 2 bases, with 8 bases between. Germline CDR1 is MDHEN and CDR2 is SYDVKM. CDR3 sequence: CASSFRGGNQPQHF. For the CDR3, the DNA is TGTGCCAGCAGTTTTCGTGGGGGCAATCAGCCCCAGCATTTT.

The chain has TRBV7-2 and TRBJ1-5; 9 bases line up with TRBD1. The CDR3 is 17 residues long. V lost 7 bases and J lost 1; bases outside the gene matches: 11. Germline values: CDR1 SGHTA, CDR2 FQGNSA. CDR3 sequence: CASTLGGGQGSNQPQHF. For the CDR3, the DNA is TGTGCCAGCACCCTAGGGGGAGGACAGGGGAGCAATCAGCCCCAGCATTTT.

The V and J genes are TRBV19 and TRBJ2-1, with 8 nucleotides matching TRBD1. The V segment lost 5 bases and the J segment 7 bases; nucleotides outside the gene matches: 10. The CDR3 loop spans 15 amino acids. CDR1 and CDR2 from the germline V gene are LNHDA and SQIVND (reference sequence). The CDR3 sequence is CASSPPPGTGNEQFF. CDR3 nucleotide sequence: TGTGCCAGTAGTCCCCCCCCAGGGACAGGTAATGAGCAGTTCTTC.

This chain connects TRBV29-1 to TRBJ1-4, with D uncertain. The germline V and J ends were trimmed by 3 bases and 6 bases, with 8 bases remaining between them. Germline V lookup: CDR1 SQVTM, CDR2 ANQGSEA. The length of the CDR3 is 12 residues. The CDR3 here is CSVEKGDEKLFF. CDR3 sequence (DNA): TGCAGCGTTGAGAAGGGAGATGAAAAACTGTTTTTT.

V and J are TRBV7-9 and TRBJ2-7; tentative D call: TRBD2 (6 bases). V shed 4 bases and J shed 1 base, with 17 bases lying between them. The CDR3 is 16 amino acids. Looked up from germline, CDR1 is SEHNR and CDR2 is FQNEAQ (reference sequence). The CDR3 DNA sequence: TGTGCCAGCAGCTCCATAGCGACTAGTAGGTCCTACGAGCAGTACTTC. Residues: CASSSIATSRSYEQYF.

This chain connects TRBV4-3 to TRBJ2-2; a possible D gene is TRBD2 (7 bases). This CDR3 comprises 16 residues. Trimming left V 1 base short and J 4 bases short, with 13 bases between. The germline V gene has CDR1 LGHNA and CDR2 YSLEER. The DNA of the CDR3 is TGCGCCAGCAGCCAAGTAACGGGGGGCCTCACCGGGGAGCTGTTTTTT. It is translated as CASSQVTGGLTGELFF.

The genes are TRBV7-3 and TRBJ2-2; 9 bases line up with TRBD1. The CDR3 is 16 amino acids. Germline CDR1 is SGHTA and CDR2 is FQGTGA. V lost 5 bases to trimming and J lost 2 bases; unmatched junction nucleotides: 6. CDR3 loop: CASSPGTGLNTGELFF. CDR3 DNA: TGTGCCAGCAGCCCTGGGACAGGGCTCAACACCGGGGAGCTGTTTTTT.

V gene TRBV4-1 combines with J gene TRBJ2-7; D gene ambiguous. Germline V lookup: CDR1 MGHRA, CDR2 YSYEKL. This CDR3 has 15 residues. With 0 bases removed from V and 4 bases from J, the gap between germline ends came to 13 bases. CDR3 in DNA: TGCGCCAGCAGCCAAGAGTCACGGACCCCTTACGAGCAGTACTTC. Translation: CASSQESRTPYEQYF.

The rearrangement joins TRBV28 to TRBJ2-2; TRBD1 matches 7 bases. This CDR3 spans 16 amino acids. The germline V gene has CDR1 MDHEN and CDR2 SYDVKM. J gave up 7 bases and V 9 bases, and 17 bases lay outside the gene matches. CDR3 sequence reads: CASCAPGQKGDGELFF. The CDR3 DNA reads TGTGCCAGTTGTGCTCCGGGACAGAAGGGTGACGGGGAGCTGTTTTTT. The variable domain in full, completed from reference TRBV28 and TRBJ2-2, reads DVKVTQSSRYLVKRTGEKVFLECVQDMDHENMFWYRQDPGLGLRLIYFSYDVKMKEKGDIPEGYSVSREKKERFSLILESASTNQTSMYLCASCAPGQKGDGELFFGEGSRLTVL.

The CDR3 sequence is CASSFPGPPNEKLFF. CDR3 bases: TGTGCCAGCAGTTTCCCAGGGCCCCCTAATGAAAAACTGTTTTTT. This chain uses TRBV28 with TRBJ1-4; weak D call: TRBD1 (5 bases). The CDR3 has 15 amino acids. The V end lost 3 bases, the J end lost 3 bases, and 11 bases lay between the germline ends. Germline V gene sequence: CDR1 MDHEN, CDR2 SYDVKM.